The 4 T cell receptor beta chains reported below all come from one sample, sequenced in a study of blood T cell repertoires in COVID-19. Clones were sequenced by immunoSEQ multiplex PCR, and TCRdb holds only the in-frame ones, with some missing. The table lists 150,000 or so clones, 84% of them singletons. Sequenced material: peripheral blood. These receptors originate from a man younger than 30 with active or convalescent COVID-19.

This clone showed up just once. V usage is TRBV7-3 and J usage is TRBJ2-1, with D perhaps TRBD1 (5 bases). V was shortened by 5 bases and J by 0 bases, with 14 bases between the two germline ends. The CDR3 loop spans 16 amino acids. The germline V gene encodes CDR1 SGHTA and CDR2 FQGTGA. For the CDR3, the DNA is TGTGCCAGCAGCATCAGGGAACCGAGCTCCTACAATGAGCAGTTCTTC. Its translation: CASSIREPSSYNEQFF.

The chain employs TRBV6-6 and TRBJ2-6; D not resolved. CDR3 length equals 15 residues. With 4 bases removed from V and 0 bases from J, the gap between germline ends came to 7 bases. The germline V gene has CDR1 MNHNY and CDR2 SVGAGI (reference sequence). The CDR3 DNA reads as TGTGCCAGCAGTTTCCGGAGCTCTGGGGCCAACGTCCTGACTTTC. This gives the protein CASSFRSSGANVLTF.

The CDR3 protein is CASSQDLLSSGANVLTF. CDR3 nucleotides: TGTGCCAGCAGCCAAGATCTTCTCAGCTCTGGGGCCAACGTCCTGACTTTC. The chain has TRBV14 and TRBJ2-6; no clear D. Trimming shortened V by 0 bases and J by 0 bases, and 9 bases separated the two germline ends. Germline V CDR1 and CDR2: SGHDN, FVKESK. The CDR3 sequence is 17 residues long.

The J gene is TRBJ2-3, the V gene TRBV19; D is uncertain. Germline lookup yields CDR1 LNHDA and CDR2 SQIVND (reference sequence). V was cut by 6 bases and J by 4 bases, with 14 bases left in between. The CDR3 runs to 14 residues. The CDR3 DNA reads TGTGCCAGTAGGCCCCAAATCGGTGCAGATACGCAGTATTTT. Protein sequence: CASRPQIGADTQYF.